Presented here are 6 T cell receptor beta chains from one specimen sequenced in a study of cytomegalovirus exposure and HLA in healthy donors. The PCR employed 60 Vbeta primers together with 13 Jbeta primers. Sequencing used immunoSEQ multiplex PCR; TCRdb keeps in-frame clones, though not all of them. The table includes fewer than 200,000 clones, 68% detected once. Sequenced: PBMCs. The receptors were sampled from a young woman in good health and CMV-seropositive.

The V and J genes are TRBV6-5 and TRBJ1-6; D is uncertain. The V gene's germline CDR1 is MNHEY and CDR2 SVGAGI. CDR3 length: 12 residues. Deletions cut 9 bases from V and 7 bases from J, with 10 bases between. The CDR3 DNA sequence: TGTGCCAGTACAGAGGGAAATTCACCCCTCCACTTT. It specifies CASTEGNSPLHF.

V and J are TRBV18 and TRBJ2-5, with 11 bases lining up with TRBD2. The CDR3 loop spans 15 amino acids. CDR1 and CDR2 from the germline V gene are KGHSH and LQKENI. V lost 3 bases to trimming and J lost 5 bases; unmatched junction nucleotides: 5. This chain's CDR3 is CASSPGLAGGETQYF. Here the CDR3 DNA reads TGTGCCAGCTCACCCGGCCTAGCGGGAGGTGAGACCCAGTACTTC. Looking up the rest from reference TRBV18 and TRBJ2-5 gives the full variable domain: NAGVMQNPRHLVRRRGQEARLRCSPMKGHSHVYWYRQLPEEGLKFMVYLQKENIIDESGMPKERFSAEFPKEGPSILRIQQVVRGDSAAYFCASSPGLAGGETQYFGPGTRLLVL.

This chain joins TRBV15 and TRBJ1-5; D might be TRBD1 (5 bases). Trimming cost V 0 bases and J 9 bases, with 9 bases left between them. This CDR3 has 13 amino acids. Germline V gene lookup returns CDR1 LNHNV and CDR2 YYDKDF (reference sequence). CDR3 sequence reads: CATSRDRESPQHF. Here the CDR3 DNA reads TGTGCCACCAGCAGAGACAGGGAATCGCCCCAGCATTTT.

The V and J genes are TRBV5-1 and TRBJ2-1; D not resolved. The V gene lost 4 bases and the J gene lost 4 bases, with 12 bases spanning the gap. CDR1 is SGHRS, CDR2 YFSETQ, per germline. The CDR3 loop spans 14 amino acids. As DNA, the CDR3 is TGCGCCAGCAGCGCAACGACGGGTTACAATGAGCAGTTCTTC. Protein: CASSATTGYNEQFF.

This clone was seen only a few times. The chain joins TRBV2 to TRBJ2-7; 9 bases map to TRBD1. Germline values: CDR1 SNHLY, CDR2 FYNNEI. The CDR3 length is 16 residues. J lost 5 bases, V lost 8 bases, and 16 bases had no gene match. CDR3 in amino acids: CASWGIGTGRNDEQYF. The CDR3, as DNA: TGTGCCAGCTGGGGCATCGGGACAGGGAGGAACGACGAGCAGTACTTC.

In regard to this clone: An end of the junction differs from the germline gene, which may be a read error. V gene TRBV7-7 combines with J gene TRBJ2-2; D may be TRBD1 (5 bases). The CDR3 runs to 13 residues. In germline, CDR1 is SSHAT, CDR2 FNYEAQ (reference sequence). CDR3 residues: CASSPTRVGELFF. The CDR3 DNA reads TGTGCTAGCAGCCCCACCAGGGTCGGGGAGCTGTTTTTT.